Detailed here is one T cell receptor beta chain. No antigen is known for it. Per-base quality was not reported, and no clone a single base away is much larger than it. The source of the sample is a study of cytomegalovirus exposure and HLA in healthy donors (dated by TCRdb to the late 2010s). Some background on the complete study: An earlier analysis of some 500 of the donors reported about 290 Gb of sequence data and 100 million to 130 million unique TCR beta sequences from 150 million to 200 million T cells. Among over 350 genotyped donors of the cohort, an average of about 240,000 unique TCR beta nucleotide sequences were sequenced per donor, around a sixth of them non-productive. To decide whether each TCR beta V gene segment behaved as functional or pseudogenic, an earlier analysis of some 600 of the donors relied on high-throughput TCR beta sequencing. Donor age, sex, ethnicity and CMV serostatus were compiled together with the repertoire data. The aim of the study was to test whether cataloging public T cell receptors could identify signatures of past pathogen exposure. A later analysis re-examined previously published TCR beta repertoires from around 670 donors and added high-resolution HLA genotyping to investigate patterns of TCR occurrence. HLA typing covered class I and class II loci at four-digit resolution. To predict cytomegalovirus infection status, the study combined high-throughput TCR immunosequencing, statistical association of individual TCRs with disease status, and machine learning. In addition to the first cohort of hundreds of subjects, a separate validation cohort of about 120 different subjects was used. Of the 398 genotyped donors, about 80% fell in the genetic ancestry cluster associated with self-reported Caucasian donors. The number of typed donors differed by locus: roughly 629-640 for A, B, C, DRB1 and DQB1; 522 for DQA1; 606 for DPA1; and around 470 for DPB1. An early release covering more than 500 HLA-typed donors comprised approximately 290 gigabases of sequencing data and tens of millions of unique TCR sequences. All discovery cohort repertoires had been generated using a single sequencing platform. In the later analysis, no new phenotypic data were used to find candidate immune exposures; instead, reliance was placed on TCR beta sequences and their occurrence across donors. About five DR-DQ haplotypes were treated as single units for association and clustering because of strong linkage in the cohort. A later genetic analysis used genome-wide SNP genotypes for about 65% of the 666 donors, treating that subset as a discovery cohort. The T cell repertoires of roughly 660 subjects were profiled by immunosequencing and related to cytomegalovirus serostatus. The study at large found these results: Because counts were too low, 15 or so rarely observed V segments, including chromosome 9 orphons, were excluded from the earlier analysis of 500 to 700 of the donors. According to a later analysis, parvovirus B19, influenza, CMV and Epstein-Barr virus appeared linked to several top co-occurrence clusters. Sequencing depth was assumed to be roughly uniform across donors in the presence/absence analyses, though that assumption may not hold. A further reported finding was that TCR beta sequences accurately predicted the HLA-A and HLA-B alleles for most subjects in the first cohort. A later analysis found that HLA-associated TCR beta chains were more clonally expanded and had lower generation probabilities than equally common non-associated chains. Specific HLA alleles were associated with some 15,000 TCR beta sequences at a false discovery rate of 0.05 in a later analysis. Because HLA typing was missing for some donors at each locus, association tests included only the typed subset. In this cohort, only TCR beta chains were sequenced, and detectable features were limited by the absence of alpha or paired-chain data. For the cohort, immune exposure information was limited to CMV serostatus. In a later genetic analysis, a missense DCLRE1C variant was associated with V-gene and J-gene trimming of TCR beta chains, and the association was replicated in an independent cohort. In an earlier analysis of some 640 of the donors, most TCR beta V segments were observed in productive rearrangements about 90% or about 30% of the time, broadly matching IMGT annotations. When HLA alleles, especially DR and DQ, strongly co-occurred, attributing TCR associations to individual alleles was difficult. The study listed 164 TCR beta chains as associated with cytomegalovirus. In a later analysis, TCR association rates were found to vary across HLA loci, with the most associated TCRs seen for DRB1 alleles and the fewest for HLA-C alleles. Most TCR sequences were observed very rarely across donors, whereas some public TCRs were present in many individuals. Linkage disequilibrium might explain the correlated functional status among segregating V segments, but an unknown experimental factor could not be excluded. In both the original and validation cohorts, the classifier was reported to diagnose cytomegalovirus status with high specificity and sensitivity. Compared with the roughly 670-donor mean, donors in an Asian-associated ancestry cluster had fewer N-insertions in productive TCRs, according to a later genetic analysis. The authors suggested that the approach could potentially be extended to other disease states and immunological phenotypes. Because the 87-base-pair reads could not distinguish some IMGT-functional V segments, including TRBV6-2 and TRBV6-3, those segments were excluded. Most CMV-associated TCR beta chains appeared to be HLA-restricted in a later analysis, and the HLA associations seemed to be driven largely by CMV exposure. A cluster of highly shared sequence variants was judged likely to be a technical artifact of the sequencing pipeline. In vitro tests confirmed that three of the cytomegalovirus-associated TCR beta chains recognize cytomegalovirus antigens.

Libraries were prepared through the immunoSEQ multiplex PCR assay. For the multiplex PCR, a mixture combining 60 forward primers for TCR Vbeta segments and 13 reverse primers for TCR Jbeta segments was used. Amplification of the CDR3 region of rearranged TCR beta genes was performed with a multiplex PCR assay on genomic DNA. On the Illumina HiSeq System, the amplified TCR beta libraries were sequenced as 87-base-pair reads. For the original study's pipeline: Across the 700 or so repertoires, a later analysis counted some 80 million unique TCR beta chains, some 11 million of which were shared by at least two donors. A nearest-neighbor algorithm error-corrected the raw reads and collapsed the reads into unique sequences, merging closely related sequences to remove PCR and sequencing errors. Alignment of CDR3 sequences to IMGT reference sequences was used to assign V, D and J gene segments. Each retained sequence needed at least a six-nucleotide match to both a V gene segment and a J gene segment. A rearrangement was called productive if the CDR3 had no stop codons and remained in frame with V and J, and every other rearrangement was called non-productive. Following IMGT convention, CDR3 was defined as the stretch from the second conserved V-encoded cysteine up to the conserved J-encoded phenylalanine. Sequences without an unambiguous match to a single V gene segment were excluded from the earlier analysis of about 600 of the donors. An earlier analysis of 587 of the donors classified V segments as functional when productive rearrangements were above 56.7% and as segregating when the standard deviation between donors was above 5%. A statistical classification framework was built for diagnosing cytomegalovirus status from the catalog of TCR beta chain sequences. A later analysis assigned V and J genes by comparing TCR nucleotide sequences with IMGT/GENE-DB human TR gene sequences. A later analysis assigned CDR3 sequences and most-parsimonious VDJ recombination scenarios with the TCRdist pipeline. A later analysis defined each TCR beta chain by its CDR3 amino acid sequence plus V-gene family, and excluded reads lacking a unique V-gene family. As a way to deal with suspected cross-contamination and a sequencing artifact, a later analysis dropped roughly 600 nucleotide sequences that were highly shared and had low generation probability. For each public chain, a later analysis derived a clonal expansion index from normalized ranks of inferred template counts within each repertoire. In a later analysis, generation probabilities were computed with a VDJ recombination model fitted to out-of-frame rearrangements, and the resulting probabilities were checked against IGoR. In a later analysis, hypergeometric tests were used to score TCR-TCR, TCR-HLA and TCR-CMV co-occurrence, with a repertoire-size bias correction applied to TCR pairs. To estimate false discovery rates, a later analysis permuted the HLA or CMV assignments 20 times. In a later analysis, co-occurring TCRs were grouped using DBSCAN, with TCRdist sequence similarity added in when clustering inside HLA-allele-positive subsets. Co-occurrence clustering excluded repertoires with fewer than 30,000 or more than 120,000 public chains, plus five with anomalous nucleotide sharing. In its TCRdb copy, this immuneACCESS table keeps in-frame sequences only and misses some clones. Where compared with another copy, unresolved V genes explain less than half of these, and the others have no known cause. That table supplies the V and J calls and clone size; D and trimming were determined from the DNA. Present in this sample are roughly 200,000 clones, 78% of which were seen just once. About 3% of the sample comes from the top ten.

The cohort comprised 550 to 700 healthy bone marrow donors. Cohort members were all nominally healthy when sampled, although unrecorded immune exposures were likely present. The donor tested CMV seronegative, placing the donor among the roughly 340 seronegative members of the cohort. A peripheral blood sample was provided by each donor, and peripheral blood mononuclear cells were used for TCR beta sequencing. The Qiagen DNeasy Blood Extraction Kit was used to extract genomic DNA from the blood cell samples. Its CDR3 holds 13 amino acids, cysteine through phenylalanine. The DNA shown is the 39-base CDR3, in frame from base 1. Reading the germline V gene gives CDR1 SGDLS and CDR2 YYNGEE. The V end loses 1 base and the J end loses 10 bases, and a stretch of 12 bases separates them.

Sequencing used PBMCs. This chain joins TRBV9 to TRBJ2-1; the D gene cannot be named for sure. The sequence was obtained from a female donor in good health and CMV-seronegative. CDR3 loop: CASSVSDTWEQFF. The DNA sequence is as follows: TGTGCCAGCAGCGTATCCGACACGTGGGAGCAGTTCTTC.